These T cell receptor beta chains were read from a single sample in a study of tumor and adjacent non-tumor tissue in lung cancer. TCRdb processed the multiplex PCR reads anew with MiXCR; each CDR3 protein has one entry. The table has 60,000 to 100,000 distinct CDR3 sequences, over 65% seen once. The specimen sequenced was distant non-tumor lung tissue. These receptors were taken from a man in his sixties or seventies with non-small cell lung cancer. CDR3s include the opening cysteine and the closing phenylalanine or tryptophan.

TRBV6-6 CARRQGPAYEQYF
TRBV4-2 CDTSPSGGSSDEQLF
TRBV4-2 CASSQWTSRRADTGELFF
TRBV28 CASSLWSGGNQPQHF
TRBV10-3 CAISEGSRVYEQYF
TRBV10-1 CASRRGSNEQFF
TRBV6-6 CASSYAGTNGREQFF
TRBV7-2 CASRPPTGSTDTQYF
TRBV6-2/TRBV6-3 CASTYSPPGEAGELFF
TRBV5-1 CASSFGLPYEQHF
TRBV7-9 CASSLMNTEAFF
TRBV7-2 CASSLAGTMNTGELFF
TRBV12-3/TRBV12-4 CARSLDETGVKGYTF
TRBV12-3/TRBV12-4 CASSKNIVAFF
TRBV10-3 CAISGVGNPYERYF
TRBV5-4 CVSNSDTGERFF
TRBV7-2 CVSSFERGFGYEQYF
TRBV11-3 CASSLDRAQALEQYF
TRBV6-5 CASSYQGHGETQYF
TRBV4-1 CACSQVSLWAGSVTGELLF
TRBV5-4 CASRLGVTTYEQYF
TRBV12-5 CASGLVPSGGISYYEQFF
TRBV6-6 CASTAGHLSGNIIYF
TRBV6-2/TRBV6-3 CASTTNPSRETRYF
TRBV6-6 CASSYPRQAVRGSNQPQHF
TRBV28 CAISFRRGIGGEQFF
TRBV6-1 CASSKLVDYGYTF
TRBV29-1 CSVAGTSGGSTDTQHF
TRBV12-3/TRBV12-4 CASSSGGADKQYF
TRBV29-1 CSVELWRSYNEQFF
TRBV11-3 CASILEHGRTCGYTF
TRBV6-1 CASSSGTRAYNEQFF
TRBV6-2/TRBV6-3 CASSYLETGGNYGYTF
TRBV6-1 CASCEVQESADTHYF
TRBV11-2 CTSSSQGFLDMQYF
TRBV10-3 CASSPGINEQFF
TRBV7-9 CATTKIGRSGNTVYF